This T cell receptor beta chain is from a study of cytomegalovirus exposure and HLA in healthy donors. Study-level findings and limits: In vitro work confirmed that a few CMV-associated chains recognize CMV antigens.

The study ran its PCR with 60 Vbeta and 13 Jbeta primers. The table came from immunoSEQ multiplex PCR; TCRdb's copy has only in-frame clones and leaves some out. This sample's table reports about 200,000 clones. Concerning this clone: Its matching antigen is unknown.

V shed 4 bases and J shed 4 bases, with 11 bases lying between them. The CDR3 runs to 13 residues. CDR1 and CDR2 (germline): KGHSH, LQKENI. Sequenced: PBMCs. This TCR was sampled from a girl aged 2 to 10 in good health and CMV-seropositive. The chain combines TRBV18 with TRBJ2-7; D might be TRBD1 (5 bases). The CDR3 sequence: CASSRAGPYEQYF. DNA for the CDR3: TGTGCCAGCTCACGGGCAGGGCCTTACGAGCAGTACTTC.